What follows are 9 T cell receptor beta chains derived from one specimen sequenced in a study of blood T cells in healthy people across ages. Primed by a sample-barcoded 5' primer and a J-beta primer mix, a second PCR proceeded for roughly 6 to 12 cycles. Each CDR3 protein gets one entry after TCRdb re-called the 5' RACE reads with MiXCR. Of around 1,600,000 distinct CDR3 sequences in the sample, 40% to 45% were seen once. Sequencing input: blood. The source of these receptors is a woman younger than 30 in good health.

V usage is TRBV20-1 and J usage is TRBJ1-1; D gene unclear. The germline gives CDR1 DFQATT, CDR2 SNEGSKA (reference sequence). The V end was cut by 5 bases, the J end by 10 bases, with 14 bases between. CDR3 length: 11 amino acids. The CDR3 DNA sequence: TGCAGTGCTCGCCACCAGGACGGAGCTTTCTTT. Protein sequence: CSARHQDGAFF.

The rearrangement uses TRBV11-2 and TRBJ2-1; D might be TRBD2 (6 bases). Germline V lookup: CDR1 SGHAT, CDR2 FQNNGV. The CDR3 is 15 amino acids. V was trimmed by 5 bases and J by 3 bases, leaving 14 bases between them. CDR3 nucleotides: TGTGCCAGCAGCCCCCTAGCGCCGGGCTACAATGAGCAGTTCTTC. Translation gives CASSPLAPGYNEQFF.

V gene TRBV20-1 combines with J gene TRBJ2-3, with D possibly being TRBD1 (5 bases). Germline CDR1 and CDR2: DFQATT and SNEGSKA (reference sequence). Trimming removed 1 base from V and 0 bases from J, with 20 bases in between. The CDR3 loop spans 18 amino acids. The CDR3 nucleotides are TGCAGTGCTAGAGGTGTCACAGGCCCCTCACCTAGCACAGATACGCAGTATTTT. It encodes CSARGVTGPSPSTDTQYF.

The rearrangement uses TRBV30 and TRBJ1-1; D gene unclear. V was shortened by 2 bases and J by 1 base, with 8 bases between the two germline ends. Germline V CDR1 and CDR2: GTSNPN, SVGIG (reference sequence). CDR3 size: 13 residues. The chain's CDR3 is CAWSYYRNTEAFF. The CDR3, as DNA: TGTGCCTGGAGTTATTACAGGAACACTGAAGCTTTCTTT.

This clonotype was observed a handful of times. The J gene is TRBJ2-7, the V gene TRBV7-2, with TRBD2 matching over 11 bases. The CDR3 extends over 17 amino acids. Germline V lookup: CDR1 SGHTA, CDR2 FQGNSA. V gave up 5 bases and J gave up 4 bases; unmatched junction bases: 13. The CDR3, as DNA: TGTGCCAGCAGCCCACACCCGACTAGCGGGACGTTATACGAGCAGTACTTC. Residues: CASSPHPTSGTLYEQYF.

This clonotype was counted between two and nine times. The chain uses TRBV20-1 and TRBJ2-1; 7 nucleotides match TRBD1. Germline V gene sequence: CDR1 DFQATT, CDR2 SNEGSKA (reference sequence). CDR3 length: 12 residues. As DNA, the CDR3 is TGCACTGGGACAGTCTATTACAATGAGCAGTTCTTC. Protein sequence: CTGTVYYNEQFF.

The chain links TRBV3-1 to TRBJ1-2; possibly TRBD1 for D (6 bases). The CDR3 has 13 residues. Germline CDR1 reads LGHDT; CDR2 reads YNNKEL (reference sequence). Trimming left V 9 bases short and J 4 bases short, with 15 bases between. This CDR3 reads CASNQQGTYGYTF. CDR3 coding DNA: TGTGCCAGTAATCAACAGGGCACCTATGGCTACACCTTC.

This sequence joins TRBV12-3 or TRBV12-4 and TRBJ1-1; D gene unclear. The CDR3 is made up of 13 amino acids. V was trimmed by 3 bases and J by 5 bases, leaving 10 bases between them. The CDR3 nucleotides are TGTGCCAGCAGTTTCGGACCAGGTACTGAAGCTTTCTTT. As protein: CASSFGPGTEAFF.

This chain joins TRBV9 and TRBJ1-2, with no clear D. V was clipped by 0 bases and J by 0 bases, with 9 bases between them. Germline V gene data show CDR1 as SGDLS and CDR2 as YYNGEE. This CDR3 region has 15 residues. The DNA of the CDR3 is TGTGCCAGCAGCGTAGAAATATCAGCTAACTATGGCTACACCTTC. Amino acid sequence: CASSVEISANYGYTF.